The present T cell receptor beta chain was sequenced within a study of Graves' ophthalmopathy and Graves' hyperthyroidism. Looking at the study overall: There was a collection of peripheral blood at initial diagnosis, before any treatment.

Regarding the study as a whole: Most expanded clonotypes in thyroid above 0.001 frequency also showed up in blood. The model predicted ophthalmopathy progression with 70.59% sensitivity and around 74% specificity.

The sample holds many counts of this clonotype. Its antigen is unidentified. The authors amplified TCR beta CDR3 regions from RNA transcripts. An initial RT-PCR round employing HTBI primers preceded a second-round multiplex PCR. Each CDR3 protein is one row after TCRdb ran MiXCR on the multiplex PCR reads. The sample carries 45,000 to 60,000 distinct CDR3 sequences, about half recorded once. V lost 5 bases and J lost 6, with 20 bases in between. Germline CDR1 and CDR2: MNHEY and SMNVEV (reference sequence). This CDR3 region has 15 residues. The source of the PBMCs was less than 12 ml of fresh peripheral blood.

The V gene is TRBV27, the J gene TRBJ2-7, with D possibly matching TRBD2 (5 bases). The TCR originated in an adult woman with Graves' ophthalmopathy. The sample was peripheral blood. CDR3 residues: CASSPTDPPSGEQYF. The CDR3 coding sequence is TGTGCCAGCAGTCCAACCGACCCCCCAAGCGGCGAGCAGTACTTC.